This entry features one T cell receptor (beta chain) sequence. The table came from immunoSEQ multiplex PCR; TCRdb's copy has only in-frame clones and leaves some out. The repertoire holds some 200,000 clones, with about 88% as singletons. The sample comes from a study of blood T cell repertoires in COVID-19. Looked up from germline, CDR1 is MRHNA and CDR2 is SNTAGT. The CDR3 sequence is 15 residues long. V lost 3 bases and J 1 base, leaving 11 bases between the germline ends. This TCR derives from a man aged 30 to 39 with active or convalescent COVID-19. This chain connects TRBV6-4 to TRBJ2-3; a weak D match, TRBD2 (6 bases). The source material was peripheral blood. CDR3 sequence reads: CASSDIAEGTDTQYF. CDR3 DNA sequence: TGTGCCAGCAGTGATATAGCGGAGGGCACAGATACGCAGTATTTT.